This is a list of T cell receptor beta chains from one sample in a study of OX40 agonist ivuxolimab in advanced cancers. Data came from immunoSEQ multiplex PCR; TCRdb stores just in-frame clones and leaves some out. Of roughly 120,000 clones in the sample, approximately 90% were seen once. Material: CD4+ or CD8+ T cells sorted from blood, obtained in a trial of the OX40 agonist ivuxolimab. These receptors were collected from an adult with an advanced solid tumor such as melanoma, head and neck, liver or kidney cancer. Both conserved end residues are part of each CDR3. Each record gives: CDR3 length, clone size, V gene, D gene, J gene, CDR3 DNA, CDR3 protein. The D gene is left open where the match is weak. Not every row has a clone size; where given, it reads once, few, many or a size class.

len: 16
abundance: NA
v_gene: TRBV5-1
d_gene: TRBD1
j_gene: TRBJ1-5
CDR3nt: TGCGCCAGCAGCTTGGCCGCGGGACAGGGCAATCAGCCCCAGCATTTT
CDR3aa: CASSLAAGQGNQPQHF

len: 14
abundance: NA
v_gene: TRBV28
d_gene: TRBD1
j_gene: TRBJ1-5
CDR3nt: TGTGCCACCCCCCGACAGGGTCTAGGTCAGCCCCAGCATTTT
CDR3aa: CATPRQGLGQPQHF

len: 12
abundance: NA
v_gene: TRBV30
d_gene: TRBD1
j_gene: TRBJ1-2
CDR3nt: TGTGCCCTCGACAGGGGCGAAAATGGCTACACCTTC
CDR3aa: CALDRGENGYTF

len: 16
abundance: NA
v_gene: TRBV6-5
d_gene: NA
j_gene: TRBJ1-4
CDR3nt: TGTGCCAGCAGTTACGACCCTTGGGCGGGAGGTGAAAAACTGTTTTTT
CDR3aa: CASSYDPWAGGEKLFF

len: 15
abundance: NA
v_gene: TRBV6-5
d_gene: TRBD1
j_gene: TRBJ1-1
CDR3nt: TGTGCCAGCGGTCAAACAGGGGCCGGGGGAACTGAAGCTTTCTTT
CDR3aa: CASGQTGAGGTEAFF

len: 17
abundance: NA
v_gene: TRBV28
d_gene: NA
j_gene: TRBJ2-2
CDR3nt: TGTGCCAGCAGTCCAGTATTGGGGCTCACGAACACCGGGGAGCTGTTTTTT
CDR3aa: CASSPVLGLTNTGELFF

len: 13
abundance: once
v_gene: TRBV30
d_gene: NA
j_gene: TRBJ1-1
CDR3nt: TGTGCCTGGAGGGGGGTGAGTGGCACTGAAGCTTTCTTT
CDR3aa: CAWRGVSGTEAFF

len: 12
abundance: NA
v_gene: TRBV28
d_gene: NA
j_gene: TRBJ2-7
CDR3nt: TGTGCCAGCAGTTTAGTAGAGTACGAGCAGTACTTC
CDR3aa: CASSLVEYEQYF

len: 15
abundance: NA
v_gene: TRBV7-2
d_gene: TRBD2
j_gene: TRBJ2-1
CDR3nt: TGTGCCAGCAGCTCCGGGACTAGCGTCTACAATGAGCAGTTCTTC
CDR3aa: CASSSGTSVYNEQFF

len: 17
abundance: NA
v_gene: TRBV7-2
d_gene: TRBD1
j_gene: TRBJ1-3
CDR3nt: TGTGCCAGCAGCTTAAGTACAGGGGCCAGGTCTGGAAACACCATATATTTT
CDR3aa: CASSLSTGARSGNTIYF

len: 12
abundance: NA
v_gene: TRBV19
d_gene: NA
j_gene: TRBJ2-6
CDR3nt: TGTGCCAGTAGTGACAGGGCCAACGTCCTGACTTTC
CDR3aa: CASSDRANVLTF

len: 11
abundance: NA
v_gene: TRBV19
d_gene: NA
j_gene: TRBJ1-3
CDR3nt: TGTGCCATTAATACTGGAAACACCATATATTTT
CDR3aa: CAINTGNTIYF

len: 16
abundance: NA
v_gene: TRBV19
d_gene: TRBD2
j_gene: TRBJ2-4
CDR3nt: TGTGCCAGTAGGACTACTAGCGGGAGAACGAGAAACATTCAGTACTTC
CDR3aa: CASRTTSGRTRNIQYF

len: 17
abundance: NA
v_gene: TRBV10-3
d_gene: TRBD2
j_gene: TRBJ2-1
CDR3nt: TGTGCCATCAGTCGGACTAGCCCAGGGAGTAGTTACAATGAGCAGTTCTTC
CDR3aa: CAISRTSPGSSYNEQFF

len: 13
abundance: NA
v_gene: TRBV5-6
d_gene: NA
j_gene: TRBJ1-1
CDR3nt: TGTGCCAGCAGAGGGACAAGGAACACTGAAGCTTTCTTT
CDR3aa: CASRGTRNTEAFF

len: 11
abundance: NA
v_gene: TRBV27
d_gene: NA
j_gene: TRBJ2-7
CDR3nt: TGTGCCAGCAGTACTTACTACGAGCAGTACTTC
CDR3aa: CASSTYYEQYF

len: 11
abundance: once
v_gene: TRBV20-1
d_gene: NA
j_gene: TRBJ1-2
CDR3nt: TGCAGTGCGCCCCCTTGGTATGGCTACACCTTC
CDR3aa: CSAPPWYGYTF

len: 16
abundance: NA
v_gene: TRBV30
d_gene: TRBD2
j_gene: TRBJ2-2
CDR3nt: TGTGCCTGGACGAATAGCGGGAGGTCAAACACCGGGGAGCTGTTTTTT
CDR3aa: CAWTNSGRSNTGELFF

len: 14
abundance: NA
v_gene: TRBV27
d_gene: NA
j_gene: TRBJ2-7
CDR3nt: TGTGCCAGCAGTTGGGACCTCCTCTCCTACGAGCAGTACTTC
CDR3aa: CASSWDLLSYEQYF

len: 16
abundance: NA
v_gene: TRBV28
d_gene: TRBD2
j_gene: TRBJ2-3
CDR3nt: TGTGCCAGCAGTAAGGGGCGGGGGGCACTCACAGATACGCAGTATTTT
CDR3aa: CASSKGRGALTDTQYF

len: 15
abundance: NA
v_gene: TRBV18
d_gene: NA
j_gene: TRBJ1-5
CDR3nt: TGTGCCAGCTCACCAACGGAAGGGAGGCATCAGCCCCAGCATTTT
CDR3aa: CASSPTEGRHQPQHF

len: 14
abundance: NA
v_gene: TRBV7-9
d_gene: NA
j_gene: TRBJ2-7
CDR3nt: TGTGCCAGCAGCCCGGACCGGGCCTGGGGCGAGCAGTACTTC
CDR3aa: CASSPDRAWGEQYF

len: 15
abundance: NA
v_gene: TRBV27
d_gene: NA
j_gene: TRBJ1-5
CDR3nt: TGTGCCAGCAGTTTTGACAGAACGGGGGCTCAGCCCCAGCATTTT
CDR3aa: CASSFDRTGAQPQHF

len: 14
abundance: NA
v_gene: TRBV28
d_gene: TRBD1
j_gene: TRBJ1-2
CDR3nt: TGTGCCAGCAGTTTACAGGGGGCGCCCGCGGGCTACACCTTC
CDR3aa: CASSLQGAPAGYTF

len: 13
abundance: NA
v_gene: TRBV5-1
d_gene: TRBD1
j_gene: TRBJ2-1
CDR3nt: TGCGCCAGCAGCCCAGGGACAGTCAATGAGCAGTTCTTC
CDR3aa: CASSPGTVNEQFF

len: 16
abundance: NA
v_gene: TRBV9
d_gene: NA
j_gene: TRBJ2-2
CDR3nt: TGTGCCAGCAGCGTCCAAGGCGACCCAACATCCGGGGAGCTGTTTTTT
CDR3aa: CASSVQGDPTSGELFF

len: 16
abundance: once
v_gene: TRBV14
d_gene: TRBD1
j_gene: TRBJ2-7
CDR3nt: TGTGCCAGCAGCCAAGGCCCCGGGACAGGGGGCGGAAAACTTAAATTC
CDR3aa: CASSQGPGTGGGKLKF

len: 16
abundance: NA
v_gene: TRBV19
d_gene: TRBD2
j_gene: TRBJ2-3
CDR3nt: TGTGCCAGTAGTTCTAGAAGGACTAGCGTCACAGATACGCAGTATTTT
CDR3aa: CASSSRRTSVTDTQYF

len: 14
abundance: NA
v_gene: TRBV7-6
d_gene: NA
j_gene: TRBJ2-5
CDR3nt: TGTGCCAGCAGCTTAGGTTATCAGAAAGAGACCCAGTACTTC
CDR3aa: CASSLGYQKETQYF

len: 14
abundance: NA
v_gene: TRBV2
d_gene: TRBD1
j_gene: TRBJ1-1
CDR3nt: TGTGCCAGCGCTCCCCGGACAGGGGGGACTGAAGCTTTCTTT
CDR3aa: CASAPRTGGTEAFF

len: 14
abundance: NA
v_gene: TRBV27
d_gene: NA
j_gene: TRBJ2-7
CDR3nt: TGTGCCAGCAGTTTAAGACAGCCTCTCTACGAGCAGTACTTC
CDR3aa: CASSLRQPLYEQYF

len: 14
abundance: NA
v_gene: TRBV10-2
d_gene: NA
j_gene: TRBJ1-4
CDR3nt: TGCGCCAGCAACCCGACAGGACCCAATGAAAAACTGTTTTTT
CDR3aa: CASNPTGPNEKLFF

len: 16
abundance: NA
v_gene: TRBV12-5
d_gene: TRBD2
j_gene: TRBJ2-7
CDR3nt: TGTGCTAGTGCCACTTCAGACAGACTAGCGGGACACGAGCAGTACTTC
CDR3aa: CASATSDRLAGHEQYF

len: 15
abundance: NA
v_gene: TRBV11-2
d_gene: TRBD1
j_gene: TRBJ2-7
CDR3nt: TGTGCCAGCAGCCCGACAGGGATCAGCTCCTACGAGCAGTACTTC
CDR3aa: CASSPTGISSYEQYF

len: 15
abundance: NA
v_gene: TRBV5-8
d_gene: TRBD2
j_gene: TRBJ2-1
CDR3nt: TGTGCCAGCAGCTTGGCGGGAGGAAGATACAATGAGCAGTTCTTC
CDR3aa: CASSLAGGRYNEQFF

len: 17
abundance: NA
v_gene: TRBV9
d_gene: NA
j_gene: TRBJ2-1
CDR3nt: TGTGCCAGCAGCGTAGGGGGTCGGAGGTCATGGGCCAATGAGCAGTTCTTC
CDR3aa: CASSVGGRRSWANEQFF

len: 17
abundance: NA
v_gene: TRBV21-1
d_gene: NA
j_gene: TRBJ1-3
CDR3nt: TGTGCCAGCTACCCTAGCATACGGAGACCTAAGCGAAACACCATATATTTT
CDR3aa: CASYPSIRRPKRNTIYF

len: 15
abundance: NA
v_gene: TRBV27
d_gene: TRBD2
j_gene: TRBJ2-1
CDR3nt: TGTGCCAGCACCAAAGCGGGGACTAGCAACTATGAGCAGTTCTTC
CDR3aa: CASTKAGTSNYEQFF

len: 15
abundance: NA
v_gene: TRBV27
d_gene: NA
j_gene: TRBJ2-1
CDR3nt: TGTGCCAGCAGTTTTGAACGCCACTCCTACAATGAGCAGTTCTTC
CDR3aa: CASSFERHSYNEQFF

len: 16
abundance: once
v_gene: TRBV6-5
d_gene: TRBD2
j_gene: TRBJ2-1
CDR3nt: TGTGCCAGCAGTTACTCGAGACTAGCGGGAGACAATGAGCAGTTCTTC
CDR3aa: CASSYSRLAGDNEQFF

len: 16
abundance: once
v_gene: TRBV18
d_gene: NA
j_gene: TRBJ1-5
CDR3nt: TGTGCCAGCTCACCAAATGACAGATCTAGCAATCAGCCCCAGCATTTT
CDR3aa: CASSPNDRSSNQPQHF

len: 16
abundance: NA
v_gene: TRBV5-5
d_gene: NA
j_gene: TRBJ2-3
CDR3nt: TGTGCCAGCAGCTTGGATATTACGGGAAGCACAGATACGCAGTATTTT
CDR3aa: CASSLDITGSTDTQYF

len: 16
abundance: NA
v_gene: TRBV4-2
d_gene: NA
j_gene: TRBJ1-1
CDR3nt: TGTGCCAGCAGCCAAGACATGACCGGGTCCCTCACTGAAGCTTTCTTT
CDR3aa: CASSQDMTGSLTEAFF

len: 15
abundance: NA
v_gene: TRBV28
d_gene: NA
j_gene: TRBJ1-1
CDR3nt: TGTGCCAGCAGTTCCCTCCCGACAGTGAGCACTGAAGCTTTCTTT
CDR3aa: CASSSLPTVSTEAFF

len: 15
abundance: NA
v_gene: TRBV7-8
d_gene: NA
j_gene: TRBJ1-5
CDR3nt: TGTGCCAGCAGCTTAACGTACGGGAACAATCAGCCCCAGCATTTT
CDR3aa: CASSLTYGNNQPQHF

len: 17
abundance: few
v_gene: TRBV28
d_gene: TRBD1
j_gene: TRBJ1-4
CDR3nt: TGTGCCAGCAGTTTTTCTCCCCCGGGACAGGGTGGGGAAAAACTGTTTTTT
CDR3aa: CASSFSPPGQGGEKLFF

len: 13
abundance: NA
v_gene: TRBV2
d_gene: NA
j_gene: TRBJ2-7
CDR3nt: TGTGCCAGCAGTGCCGGAACCGGGGACGAGCAGTACTTC
CDR3aa: CASSAGTGDEQYF

len: 14
abundance: NA
v_gene: TRBV5-4
d_gene: NA
j_gene: TRBJ1-4
CDR3nt: TGTGCCAGCAGCTTAGGCCAAACTAATGAAAAACTGTTTTTT
CDR3aa: CASSLGQTNEKLFF

len: 14
abundance: NA
v_gene: TRBV6-5
d_gene: NA
j_gene: TRBJ2-1
CDR3nt: TGTGCCAGCAGTACACCGTACCAGGGCTATGAGCAGTTCTTC
CDR3aa: CASSTPYQGYEQFF

len: 14
abundance: NA
v_gene: TRBV5-1
d_gene: NA
j_gene: TRBJ1-1
CDR3nt: TGCGCCAGCAGCTTGTATCAGGGGAACACTGAAGCTTTCTTT
CDR3aa: CASSLYQGNTEAFF

len: 16
abundance: NA
v_gene: TRBV5-4
d_gene: NA
j_gene: TRBJ2-2
CDR3nt: TGTGCCAGCAGCTTGGGTCAGGGTTTGGACACCGGGGAGCTGTTTTTT
CDR3aa: CASSLGQGLDTGELFF

len: 13
abundance: NA
v_gene: TRBV25-1
d_gene: NA
j_gene: TRBJ1-5
CDR3nt: TGTGCCAGCAGTGGCCCACGGGGACAGCCCCAGCATTTT
CDR3aa: CASSGPRGQPQHF

len: 17
abundance: NA
v_gene: TRBV18
d_gene: NA
j_gene: TRBJ2-3
CDR3nt: TGTGCCAGCTCACAAAAACCGCCTGGCAGAGACACAGATACGCAGTATTTT
CDR3aa: CASSQKPPGRDTDTQYF

len: 16
abundance: NA
v_gene: TRBV11-2
d_gene: NA
j_gene: TRBJ2-1
CDR3nt: TGTGCCAGCAGCTCCGAGGGTGAAAGCTCCTACAATGAGCAGTTCTTC
CDR3aa: CASSSEGESSYNEQFF

len: 12
abundance: NA
v_gene: TRBV28
d_gene: NA
j_gene: TRBJ2-5
CDR3nt: TGTGCCAGCAGGCAGACACAAGAGACCCAGTACTTC
CDR3aa: CASRQTQETQYF

len: 15
abundance: NA
v_gene: TRBV9
d_gene: TRBD2
j_gene: TRBJ2-5
CDR3nt: TGTGCCAGCAGCGTAGGACTAGCGGGAGGAGAGACCCAGTACTTC
CDR3aa: CASSVGLAGGETQYF

len: 15
abundance: NA
v_gene: TRBV28
d_gene: NA
j_gene: TRBJ2-1
CDR3nt: TGTGCCAGCACACCGGGGAGCACTAAAAACAATGAGCAGTTCTTC
CDR3aa: CASTPGSTKNNEQFF

len: 15
abundance: once
v_gene: TRBV6-5
d_gene: TRBD2
j_gene: TRBJ2-7
CDR3nt: TGTGCCAGCAGTTCCGGACTAGCGGGATTGGGTGAGCAGTACTTC
CDR3aa: CASSSGLAGLGEQYF